This T cell receptor beta chain was identified in a study of early T cells in non-severe SARS-CoV-2 infection. This clonotype was picked up many times. TCRdb analysed the 5' RACE reads with MiXCR anew, one entry per CDR3 protein. The repertoire includes over 45,000 distinct CDR3 sequences, roughly 5.5% of them detected once, and around 4.4% sits in the top ten. V lost 7 bases and J lost 2, with 23 bases in between. Looked up from germline, CDR1 is SGHVS and CDR2 is FQNEAQ. The CDR3 has 18 amino acids. Sequencing was done on a sample of whole blood. The chain uses TRBV7-8 and TRBJ2-2, with D possibly called TRBD1 or TRBD2 (6 bases each). This clonotype originated in an adult who was a healthcare worker with PCR-confirmed SARS-CoV-2 infection or an uninfected control (not recorded which). The CDR3 DNA follows: TGTGCCAGCACCCCGTCGGGGGCGTTTTTGGGAAACACCGGGGAGCTGTTTTTT. This encodes CASTPSGAFLGNTGELFF.